This T cell receptor (beta chain) was retrieved from a study of blood T cell repertoires in COVID-19. Across the whole study: The analysed material was cDNA or gDNA that came from T cells, B-cell-depleted T cells, or PBMCs.

The method was immunoSEQ multiplex PCR; TCRdb's version includes in-frame clones alone and lacks a portion of them. The sample lists more than 100,000 clones, 85% to 90% occurring once. This clone was recorded only once. The sample was peripheral blood. This receptor was taken from a man between 70 and 80 years old with active COVID-19.

In nucleotides, the CDR3 is TGCGCCAGCAGCCAAGAGTACAGGACCTTCCAAGAGACCCAGTACTTC. The encoded protein is CASSQEYRTFQETQYF. This chain links TRBV4-1 with TRBJ2-5; D is possibly TRBD1 (5 bases). CDR3 length: 16 residues. Germline V gives CDR1 MGHRA, CDR2 YSYEKL. Trimming took off 0 bases at V and 1 base at J, with 12 bases between the two ends.